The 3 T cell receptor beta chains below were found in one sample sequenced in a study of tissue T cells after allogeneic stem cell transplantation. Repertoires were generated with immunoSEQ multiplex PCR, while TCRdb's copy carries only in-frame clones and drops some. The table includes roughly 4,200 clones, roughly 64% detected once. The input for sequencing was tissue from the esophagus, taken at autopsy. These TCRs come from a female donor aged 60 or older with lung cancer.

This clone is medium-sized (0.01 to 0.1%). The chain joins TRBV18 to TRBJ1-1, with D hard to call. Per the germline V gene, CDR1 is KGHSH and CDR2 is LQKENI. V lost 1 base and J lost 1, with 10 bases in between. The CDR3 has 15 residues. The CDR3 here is CASSPRRERNTEAFF. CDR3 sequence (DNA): TGTGCCAGCTCACCACGAAGAGAGAGGAACACTGAAGCTTTCTTT. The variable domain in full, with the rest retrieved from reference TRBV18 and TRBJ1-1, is NAGVMQNPRHLVRRRGQEARLRCSPMKGHSHVYWYRQLPEEGLKFMVYLQKENIIDESGMPKERFSAEFPKEGPSILRIQQVVRGDSAAYFCASSPRRERNTEAFFGQGTRLTVV.

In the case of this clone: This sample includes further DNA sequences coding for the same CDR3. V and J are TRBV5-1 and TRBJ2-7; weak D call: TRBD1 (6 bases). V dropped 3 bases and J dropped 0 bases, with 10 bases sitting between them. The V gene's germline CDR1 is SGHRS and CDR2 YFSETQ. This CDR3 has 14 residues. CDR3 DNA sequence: TGCGCCAGCAGCTCCCAAGGGGGCTCCTACGAGCAGTACTTC. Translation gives CASSSQGGSYEQYF.

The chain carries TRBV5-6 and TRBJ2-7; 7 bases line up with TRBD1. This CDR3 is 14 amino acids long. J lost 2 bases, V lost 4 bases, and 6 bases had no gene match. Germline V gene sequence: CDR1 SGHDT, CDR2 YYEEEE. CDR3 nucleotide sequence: TGTGCCAGCAGCCAACAGGGGTTGACCTACGAGCAGTACTTC. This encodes CASSQQGLTYEQYF.